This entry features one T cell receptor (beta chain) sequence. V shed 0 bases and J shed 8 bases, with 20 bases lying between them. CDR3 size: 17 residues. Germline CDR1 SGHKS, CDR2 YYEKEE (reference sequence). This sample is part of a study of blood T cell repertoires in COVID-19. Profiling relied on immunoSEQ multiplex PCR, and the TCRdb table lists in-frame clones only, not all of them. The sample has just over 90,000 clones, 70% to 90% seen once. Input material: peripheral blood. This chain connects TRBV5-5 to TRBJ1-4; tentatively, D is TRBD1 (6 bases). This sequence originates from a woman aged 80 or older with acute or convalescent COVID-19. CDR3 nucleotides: TGTGCCAGCAGCTTGGAATTCCGCGGGGGCGGAGGCGAAAAACTGTTTTTT. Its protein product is CASSLEFRGGGGEKLFF.